What follows describes a single T cell receptor (beta chain). Sequenced by immunoSEQ multiplex PCR; TCRdb stores in-frame clones only, minus some. Altogether fewer than 300,000 clones are present, roughly 90% being singletons, with the ten largest covering roughly 1.1%. This entry belongs to a study of blood T cell repertoires in COVID-19. Looking at the study overall: The United States, Italy and Spain provided the acute and convalescent COVID-19 samples.

The length of the CDR3 is 18 residues. V lost 6 bases and J lost 0, with 23 bases in between. The germline gives CDR1 SQVTM, CDR2 ANQGSEA. What was sequenced was PBMCs or T cells enriched from blood (not recorded which). This clonotype originated in a woman in her twenties or thirties who had recovered from COVID-19. J is TRBJ2-2 and V is TRBV29-1, with D maybe TRBD2 (7 bases). CDR3 residues: CSVQGGVGLAANTGELFF. In DNA form, the CDR3 reads TGCAGCGTGCAAGGGGGGGTTGGGCTAGCAGCGAACACCGGGGAGCTGTTTTTT.